This is a list of T cell receptor beta chains from one sample in a study of T cell changes during pregnancy in multiple sclerosis. TCRdb's copy holds only in-frame clones and misses some; the assay was immunoSEQ multiplex PCR. The sample carries about 58,000 clones, about 89% recorded once. The material was CD4+ T cells from peripheral blood mononuclear cells, obtained after pregnancy. Source of these receptors: a female donor in good health, enrolled as a control in a pregnancy study. The CDR3 runs from the conserved cysteine through the conserved F or W. The D gene is left open where the match is weak. Size tells how often a clone was seen (once, few, many) or the class of an expanded clone, and some rows leave it out.

j_call d_call clone_size v_call cdr3_nt cdr3_aa
TRBJ2-7 TRBD1 - TRBV5-1 TGCGCCAGCAGCTTGGCCGGCGGGACAGGGCGGTACGAGCAGTACTTC CASSLAGGTGRYEQYF
TRBJ1-6 - - TRBV6-1 TGTGCCAGCAGTCTTGACAGTTACCGTTCCTTC CASSLDSYRSF
TRBJ2-7 - once TRBV19 TGTGCCAGTAGTATAGGCGCGGTCTCCTACGAGCAGTACTTC CASSIGAVSYEQYF
TRBJ1-1 - once TRBV10-1 TGCGCCACCGACGAGCCTTTTTGGGGGGTGGACACTGAAGCTTTCTTT CATDEPFWGVDTEAFF
TRBJ2-5 TRBD2 - TRBV7-2 TGTGCCAGCAGCCCTGGACTAGACCCCGGGGAGACCCAGTACTTC CASSPGLDPGETQYF
TRBJ2-6 - - TRBV9 TGTGCCAGCAGCCGACGGACTGGCTCCGAGGCTGGGGCCAACGTCCTGACTTTC CASSRRTGSEAGANVLTF
TRBJ1-6 - - TRBV6-5 TGTGCCAGCAGTCGAGGACGGCCCGGGATAGCCCTCCACTTT CASSRGRPGIALHF
TRBJ2-5 - - TRBV30 TGTGCCTGGAGCCCCGGGGGTCACGAGACCCAGTACTTC CAWSPGGHETQYF
TRBJ2-2 TRBD1 - TRBV11-3 TGTGCCAGCAGCCCGCTTCGGGACAGGGAGTCCGGGGAGCTGTTTTTT CASSPLRDRESGELFF
TRBJ1-4 TRBD1 - TRBV27 TGTGCCAGCACCAAAGGGGGACAGGGGGGTGAAAAACTGTTTTTT CASTKGGQGGEKLFF
TRBJ2-2 - once TRBV18 TGTGCCAGCTCACCGCCCGGGCAGGGCAACACCGGGGAGCTGTTTTTT CASSPPGQGNTGELFF
TRBJ1-6 - - TRBV7-3 TGTGCCAGCAGCTTATCTTTGGCAGTTAATTCACCCCTCCACTTT CASSLSLAVNSPLHF
TRBJ1-1 TRBD1 - TRBV4-1 TGCGCCAGCAGCCAACCCGGGACAGGGCGTGAAGCTTTCTTT CASSQPGTGREAFF
TRBJ1-2 - - TRBV5-6 TGTGCCAGCACCTCCCCTGTGAGGGCTGGCTACACCTTC CASTSPVRAGYTF
TRBJ2-7 - - TRBV21-1 TGTGCCAGCAGCAACCGGGACTGCAACAACTACGAGCAGTACTTC CASSNRDCNNYEQYF
TRBJ1-2 - - TRBV7-9 TGTGCCAGCAGCTCTCCGGGACAAAACCACCCGGGTGGCTACACCTTC CASSSPGQNHPGGYTF
TRBJ1-1 TRBD1 - TRBV11-3 TGTGCCAGCAATCCGGGACAGGAGGTCACTGAAGCTTTCTTT CASNPGQEVTEAFF
TRBJ1-1 TRBD1 - TRBV6-6 TGTGCCAGCAGATCCCGACAGGGGGCAACTGAAGCTTTCTTT CASRSRQGATEAFF
TRBJ1-1 TRBD1 few TRBV7-8 TGTGCCAGCACCAAAGACAGGGGGGCACAAGCTGAAGCTTTCTTT CASTKDRGAQAEAFF
TRBJ2-7 - - TRBV6-5 TGTGCCAGCAGTTACCGAGACAGCTTTAGCTCCTACGAGCAGTACTTC CASSYRDSFSSYEQYF
TRBJ2-4 - - TRBV7-2 TGTGCCAGCAGCTATAGTCGGGGGACCAAAAACATTCAGTACTTC CASSYSRGTKNIQYF
TRBJ1-1 - - TRBV10-3 TGTGCCACCTGGACAGATAGGGACACTGAAGCTTTCTTT CATWTDRDTEAFF
TRBJ1-2 TRBD1 - TRBV4-1 TGCGCCAGCAGCCAGGCTCCCGGGACAGCGAACTATGGCTACACCTTC CASSQAPGTANYGYTF
TRBJ2-7 - - TRBV6-1 TGTGCCAGCAAGGTAGACACGATCTACGAGCAGTACTTC CASKVDTIYEQYF
TRBJ1-3 TRBD1 - TRBV28 TGTGCCAGCAGTTTACGGGACAGGCGCGGAAACACCATATATTTT CASSLRDRRGNTIYF
TRBJ1-6 - - TRBV5-6 TGTGCCAGCAGCTTGGGCGGGGGCGCTTCACCCCTCCACTTT CASSLGGGASPLHF
TRBJ2-1 - - TRBV11-3 TGTGCCAGCAGCTTAGAGAGCTCCTACAATGAGCAGTTCTTC CASSLESSYNEQFF
TRBJ1-2 TRBD1 - TRBV5-1 TGCGCCAGCAGCACTCGGGACAGGGGGCTGGGAGGCTACACCTTC CASSTRDRGLGGYTF
TRBJ2-3 - - TRBV5-5 TGTGCCAGCAGCACTCGGTTCGGGTCAGATACGCAGTATTTT CASSTRFGSDTQYF
TRBJ2-5 - - TRBV19 TGTGCCAGTAGATCGGGGAGGACCCAGTACTTC CASRSGRTQYF
TRBJ2-3 - - TRBV2 TGTGCCAGCAGTGAAAGGGGGTTGGCAGATACGCAGTATTTT CASSERGLADTQYF
TRBJ2-3 TRBD2 - TRBV30 TGTGCCTGGAGTCGAGGGCGGGGGAGCACAGATACGCAGTATTTT CAWSRGRGSTDTQYF
TRBJ2-4 TRBD1 - TRBV9 TGTGCCAGCAGCGCCGGACAGGGGAACATTCAGTACTTC CASSAGQGNIQYF
TRBJ2-7 - - TRBV12-5 TGTGCTAGTGGTCCCCCCGGCTACGAGCAGTACTTC CASGPPGYEQYF
TRBJ1-1 - - TRBV19 TGTGCCTGCCAGGTTCGGGGGTTGGACACTGAAGCTTTCTTT CACQVRGLDTEAFF
TRBJ2-3 TRBD2 - TRBV5-1 TGCGCCAGCAGCTCTACTAGCGGGGGGGATACGCAGTATTTT CASSSTSGGDTQYF
TRBJ1-6 TRBD1 - TRBV4-2 TGTGCCAGCAGCCCAACCCAGGGGGACTCACCCCTCCACTTT CASSPTQGDSPLHF
TRBJ1-6 - - TRBV6-6 TGTGCCAGCAGTTATTACCGGGACAATAATTCACCCCTCCACTTT CASSYYRDNNSPLHF
TRBJ2-1 - once TRBV7-2 TGTGCCAGCAGCTTACTGAATGAGCAGTTCTTC CASSLLNEQFF
TRBJ2-7 TRBD1 - TRBV5-1 TGCGCCAGCAGCTTCAACCCGCGACAGGGCAACATTGACGAGCAGTACTTC CASSFNPRQGNIDEQYF
TRBJ1-1 TRBD1 - TRBV19 TGTGCCAGCTCCTCGGTAGACAGGGGACACACTGAAGCTTTCTTT CASSSVDRGHTEAFF
TRBJ1-2 - few TRBV7-8 TGTGCCAGCAGCTTAGGCGGACAGTATGGCTACACCTTC CASSLGGQYGYTF
TRBJ2-1 - - TRBV19 TGTGCCAGTAGTTTGCACTCAACCTCCTACAATGAGCAGTTCTTC CASSLHSTSYNEQFF
TRBJ1-5 - - TRBV7-2 TGTGCCAGTACCATGGGGGGGATTAGCAATCAGCCCCAGCATTTT CASTMGGISNQPQHF
TRBJ2-3 - - TRBV5-4 TGTGCCAGCAGCTTTAGGGGGGGCGCAGATACGCAGTATTTT CASSFRGGADTQYF
TRBJ1-1 TRBD1 - TRBV7-9 TGTGCCAGCAGCTGGGGGACAGGGGGCAGAGCTTTCTTT CASSWGTGGRAFF
TRBJ2-3 TRBD1 - TRBV7-7 TGTGCCAGCAGCTTAGGACAGGGGGTGGGCTCAGGCACAGATACGCAGTATTTT CASSLGQGVGSGTDTQYF
TRBJ1-1 TRBD1 - TRBV7-6 TGTGCCAGCAGCCTACAGGGGTTGAGGATGAACACTGAAGCTTTCTTT CASSLQGLRMNTEAFF
TRBJ2-2 TRBD1 - TRBV9 TGTGCCAGCAGCGTAGGGGGGACAGGGCGGACCGGGGAGCTGTTTTTT CASSVGGTGRTGELFF
TRBJ2-1 TRBD1 - TRBV7-2 TGTGCCAGCAGCTTAGTCACAGGGGGGCGTACGAATGAGCAGTTCTTC CASSLVTGGRTNEQFF
TRBJ1-2 - once TRBV7-9 TGTGCCAGCAGCAAATCAGACAGGTTCTATGGCTACACCTTC CASSKSDRFYGYTF